This T cell receptor beta chain was found in a study of tumor-infiltrating lymphocytes in localized non-small cell lung cancer. This clone was seen just once. Assay used: immunoSEQ multiplex PCR; TCRdb lists only in-frame clones, some missing. This sample has about 12,000 clones, with 85% to 90% found just once. The CDR3 consists of 14 residues. Germline V CDR1 and CDR2: SGHKS, YYEKEE (reference sequence). Trimming removed 1 base from V and 3 bases from J, with 7 bases in between. Sequencing was done on a sample of lung tumor tissue. This sequence was found in a human donor with non-small cell lung cancer. The chain uses TRBV5-5 and TRBJ2-2; D unresolved. CDR3 in DNA: TGTGCCAGCAGCTTGAGAATAGACACCGGGGAGCTGTTTTTT. This encodes CASSLRIDTGELFF.